These 27 T cell receptor beta chains were sequenced from one sample in a study of human T cells and chemical hapten exposure. The authors' total RNA extraction used unfractionated whole blood. Individual cDNA molecules each carried unique molecular identifiers attached by the library. MiXCR was run by TCRdb on the reads, yielding one entry per CDR3 protein. The sample includes around 120,000 distinct CDR3 sequences, 8.5% to 9% seen only once; the top ten take roughly 1.5%. Sequencing used whole blood. Receptors originate from a human donor in good health. Some clones in this sample may be carry-over from other donors' samples.

This CDR3 reads CASSSRDGYKEQYF. The CDR3, as DNA: TGTGCCAGCAGCTCCCGGGACGGCTATAAAGAGCAGTACTTC. The V gene is TRBV7-2, the J gene TRBJ2-7, with D possibly being TRBD1 or TRBD2 (5 bases each). Per the germline V gene, CDR1 is SGHTA and CDR2 is FQGNSA. This CDR3 is 14 amino acids long. The V end lost 4 bases, the J end lost 7 bases, and 17 bases lay between the germline ends.

This clonotype was picked up many times. This chain uses TRBV29-1 with TRBJ2-7; D might be TRBD1 (6 bases). The V end lost 4 bases, the J end lost 3 bases, and 13 bases lay between the germline ends. The germline V gene encodes CDR1 SQVTM and CDR2 ANQGSEA. CDR3 size: 13 residues. CDR3 sequence: CSVGQATGYEQYF. The CDR3 DNA follows: TGCAGCGTTGGGCAGGCGACAGGCTACGAGCAGTACTTC.

This clonotype has ten or more counts. This chain joins TRBV29-1 and TRBJ1-5; D call uncertain. Germline loops: CDR1 SQVTM, CDR2 ANQGSEA. Trimming left V 4 bases short and J 3 bases short, with 7 bases between. The CDR3 runs to 12 residues. Written as DNA, the CDR3 is TGCAGCGTTGCAGATTTCAATCAGCCCCAGCATTTT. It is translated as CSVADFNQPQHF.

There are many counts of this clonotype. J is TRBJ1-1 and V is TRBV10-2, with D tentatively TRBD1 (5 bases). Germline CDR1 is WSHSY and CDR2 is SAAADI. Trimming shortened V by 3 bases and J by 4 bases, and 15 bases separated the two germline ends. This CDR3 is built from 15 residues. The CDR3 region is CASSEWGPLGTEAFF. DNA for the CDR3: TGCGCCAGCAGTGAATGGGGCCCTTTGGGCACTGAAGCTTTCTTT.

This clonotype was counted a few times. The chain combines TRBV5-1 with TRBJ2-7; 16 positions match TRBD2. Germline V gives CDR1 SGHRS, CDR2 YFSETQ. Trimming removed 4 bases from V and 6 bases from J; junction bases left unmatched: 7. The CDR3 extends over 16 amino acids. The CDR3 sequence: CASSPGLAGGPSEQYF. The CDR3 DNA is TGCGCCAGCAGCCCGGGACTAGCGGGAGGGCCGTCCGAGCAGTACTTC.

This clonotype has only a few counts. The genes are TRBV10-1 and TRBJ2-3; 8 bases are shared with TRBD1. J lost 4 bases, V lost 5 bases, and 8 bases had no gene match. Per germline, CDR1 WNHNN and CDR2 SYGVQD (reference sequence). The CDR3 spans 15 residues. CDR3 sequence reads: CASSNRQGIADTQYF. The CDR3 DNA reads TGCGCCAGCAGTAATCGACAGGGGATCGCAGATACGCAGTATTTT.

This clonotype was picked up a small number of times. The rearrangement joins TRBV18 to TRBJ1-1; D might be TRBD1 (5 bases). The CDR3 length is 14 residues. Trimming removed 9 bases at V and 4 bases at J, with 18 bases between. CDR1 is KGHSH and CDR2 is LQKENI in the germline V gene. This CDR3 is CASLGTGDFTEAFF. CDR3 in DNA: TGTGCCAGTTTAGGGACCGGGGACTTCACTGAAGCTTTCTTT. Based on the CDR3 plus reference TRBV18 and TRBJ1-1, the full variable domain is NAGVMQNPRHLVRRRGQEARLRCSPMKGHSHVYWYRQLPEEGLKFMVYLQKENIIDESGMPKERFSAEFPKEGPSILRIQQVVRGDSAAYFCASLGTGDFTEAFFGQGTRLTVV.

This clonotype was seen repeatedly, ten times or more. The chain combines TRBV7-9 with TRBJ2-7, with a possible D match to TRBD1 (5 bases). The CDR3 length is 14 residues. Trimming left V 2 bases short and J 1 base short, with 9 bases between. The germline gives CDR1 SEHNR, CDR2 FQNEAQ (reference sequence). Here the CDR3 reads CASSLLQESYEQYF. In nucleotides, the CDR3 is TGTGCCAGCAGCTTATTACAGGAATCCTACGAGCAGTACTTC.

The chain joins TRBV6-5 to TRBJ1-3; D perhaps matches TRBD1 (6 bases). The germline V gene encodes CDR1 MNHEY and CDR2 SVGAGI. Trimming took off 7 bases at V and 2 bases at J, with 15 bases between the two ends. The CDR3 has 15 residues. The CDR3 region has the DNA TGTGCCAGCACCCCGGGGGGGCTCCCTGGAAACACCATATATTTT. This encodes CASTPGGLPGNTIYF.

At least ten counts were recorded for this clonotype. The chain combines TRBV5-1 with TRBJ2-7; 7 bases are shared with TRBD2. Germline V gene lookup returns CDR1 SGHRS and CDR2 YFSETQ. The trim removed 3 bases at V and 6 bases at J, leaving 6 bases unmatched. The CDR3 has 13 residues. CDR3 sequence (DNA): TGCGCCAGCAGCTCGGCTCGGGGGGTCGAGCAGTACTTC. Translating gives CASSSARGVEQYF.

The table lists this clonotype with a few counts. CDR3 sequence: CSVAAGHNYEQYF. CDR3 nucleotides: TGCAGCGTTGCGGCGGGACACAACTACGAGCAGTACTTC. The V call is TRBV29-1, the J call TRBJ2-7; D is possibly TRBD1 or TRBD2 (6 bases each). Germline lookup yields CDR1 SQVTM and CDR2 ANQGSEA. The CDR3 loop spans 13 amino acids. Deletions cut 4 bases from V and 3 bases from J, with 13 bases between.

The gene calls are TRBV19 and TRBJ2-1; D is possibly TRBD2 (5 bases). V was cut by 4 bases and J by 9 bases, with 16 bases left in between. The germline gives CDR1 LNHDA, CDR2 SQIVND (reference sequence). This CDR3 comprises 14 residues. In nucleotides, the CDR3 is TGTGCCAGTAGTAGGGCCGATCAAGGACTTGAGCAGTTCTTC. The encoded protein is CASSRADQGLEQFF. The full variable domain, completed using reference TRBV19 and TRBJ2-1, is DGGITQSPKYLFRKEGQNVTLSCEQNLNHDAMYWYRQDPGQGLRLIYYSQIVNDFQKGDIAEGYSVSREKKESFPLTVTSAQKNPTAFYLCASSRADQGLEQFFGPGTRLTVL.

This clonotype was seen repeatedly, ten times or more. This chain connects TRBV4-3 to TRBJ2-1, with D possibly being TRBD2 (6 bases). Per the germline V gene, CDR1 is LGHNA and CDR2 is YSLEER. The germline V and J ends were trimmed by 1 base and 2 bases, with 9 bases remaining between them. The CDR3 sequence is 15 residues long. The CDR3 DNA reads as TGCGCCAGCAGCCAAGGAACGGGGGCCTACAATGAGCAGTTCTTC. Residues: CASSQGTGAYNEQFF.

The chain joins TRBV20-1 to TRBJ2-3, with TRBD2 identical over 9 bases. This CDR3 is built from 12 residues. CDR1 and CDR2 from the germline V gene are DFQATT and SNEGSKA (reference sequence). J lost 5 bases, V lost 7 bases, and 4 bases had no gene match. CDR3 bases: TGCAGTGTTCGAGCGGGGGGAGATACGCAGTATTTT. It specifies CSVRAGGDTQYF.

This clonotype was found many times. The chain has TRBV7-2 and TRBJ1-5; no clear D gene. The ends were cut back, 5 bases at V and 2 bases at J, with 10 bases in the middle. Germline assignment: CDR1 SGHTA and CDR2 FQGNSA. This CDR3 comprises 14 residues. The DNA for the CDR3 is TGTGCCAGCAGCCGTGATTTGGGCAATCAGCCCCAGCATTTT. Translated: CASSRDLGNQPQHF.

The chain uses TRBV21-1 and TRBJ1-4. TRBV21-1 is annotated as a pseudogene. The CDR3 spans 15 residues. In nucleotides, the CDR3 is TGTGCCAGCAGCAATCCCCCAGGGAGGAATGAAAAACTGTTTTTT. The encoded protein is CASSNPPGRNEKLFF.

This clonotype was counted only a few times. This chain joins TRBV5-6 and TRBJ2-7; D gene unclear. The CDR3 is 16 amino acids. V was pared by 1 base and J by 0 bases, with 14 bases between. Germline V gene sequence: CDR1 SGHDT, CDR2 YYEEEE. CDR3 nucleotide sequence: TGTGCCAGCAGCTTGTCGCCACAGCGCCTCTCCTACGAGCAGTACTTC. As protein: CASSLSPQRLSYEQYF.

The table lists this clonotype with a few counts. The genes are TRBV7-2 and TRBJ2-3; possibly TRBD1 or TRBD2 for D (6 bases each). Trimming cost V 3 bases and J 3 bases, with 10 bases left between them. Germline CDR1 reads SGHTA; CDR2 reads FQGNSA. The CDR3 sequence is 14 residues long. The DNA of the CDR3 is TGTGCCAGCAGCTTCTCGGGGGCGACAGATACGCAGTATTTT. As protein: CASSFSGATDTQYF.

The chain couples TRBV11-2 to TRBJ2-3; TRBD1 is a possible D gene (5 bases). V was clipped by 5 bases and J by 9 bases, with 9 bases between them. CDR1 is SGHAT and CDR2 is FQNNGV in the germline V gene. This CDR3 comprises 11 residues. The CDR3 loop is CASSVRETQYF. In nucleotides, the CDR3 is TGTGCCAGCAGCGTCAGGGAAACGCAGTATTTT.

In its sample, this clonotype was seen a few times. This chain uses TRBV6-5 with TRBJ2-3; 11 bases are shared with TRBD2. The CDR3 is made up of 15 amino acids. After removal of 6 bases from V and 1 base from J, the junction contained 3 bases not matched to a gene. Germline lookup yields CDR1 MNHEY and CDR2 SVGAGI. CDR3 amino acids: CASSMTSGGTDTQYF. The DNA for the CDR3 is TGTGCCAGCAGCATGACTAGCGGGGGCACAGATACGCAGTATTTT.

The CDR3 here is CSAVVVAGGKSYEQYF. In nucleotides, the CDR3 is TGCAGTGCTGTGGTTGTAGCGGGAGGCAAATCCTACGAGCAGTACTTC. This sequence joins TRBV20-1 and TRBJ2-7; the match to TRBD2 covers 10 bases. The CDR3 length is 16 residues. The trim removed 5 bases at V and 1 base at J, leaving 11 bases unmatched. Germline lookup yields CDR1 DFQATT and CDR2 SNEGSKA (reference sequence).

This clonotype was recorded at least ten times. V is TRBV20-1 and J is TRBJ1-5; the D gene is possibly TRBD1 (6 bases). Trimming stripped 5 bases from V and 0 bases from J, with 14 bases between. The CDR3 sequence is 15 residues long. Germline-derived CDR1 and CDR2 are DFQATT and SNEGSKA (reference sequence). DNA for the CDR3: TGCAGTGCTCAAAGAGGACAGTCTAGCAATCAGCCCCAGCATTTT. Translation: CSAQRGQSSNQPQHF.

This clonotype was recorded at least ten times. The rearrangement uses TRBV30 and TRBJ1-2; D possibly corresponds to TRBD1 (5 bases). The CDR3 spans 12 residues. Trimming pared 7 bases from V and 7 bases from J, leaving 16 bases between. In germline, CDR1 is GTSNPN, CDR2 SVGIG (reference sequence). The CDR3 nucleotides are TGTGCCTCCCCGGTGGGGGATCTTGGCTACACCTTC. Protein sequence: CASPVGDLGYTF.

The chain combines TRBV10-3 with TRBJ2-7; possibly TRBD2 for D (6 bases). CDR1 and CDR2 (germline): ENHRY, SYGVKD. The CDR3 has 14 amino acids. V was shortened by 5 bases and J by 9 bases, with 20 bases between the two germline ends. The CDR3 loop reads CAISLEGEVTGQYF. In nucleotides, the CDR3 is TGTGCCATCAGTCTCGAAGGGGAGGTAACAGGGCAGTACTTC.

This chain joins TRBV19 and TRBJ2-2, with D perhaps matching TRBD1 (5 bases). The V end was cut by 7 bases, the J end by 4 bases, with 10 bases between. The CDR3 contains 13 residues. CDR1 and CDR2 (germline): LNHDA, SQIVND (reference sequence). The CDR3 loop is CASNQGSTGELFF. CDR3 DNA: TGTGCCAGTAATCAGGGCAGCACCGGGGAGCTGTTTTTT.

This clonotype was observed at least ten times. This chain connects TRBV6-1 to TRBJ1-5, with TRBD1 matching over 7 bases. The V segment lost 11 bases and the J segment 4 bases; nucleotides outside the gene matches: 11. The germline V gene has CDR1 MNHNS and CDR2 SASEGT. This CDR3 spans 14 amino acids. The CDR3, as DNA: TGTGCCTTAAAAGGGGCAGGGGGAAATCAGCCCCAGCATTTT. It is translated as CALKGAGGNQPQHF.

This clonotype was detected ten times or more. The chain recombines TRBV29-1 with TRBJ1-1; a weak D match, TRBD1 (6 bases). The V gene lost 4 bases and the J gene lost 5 bases, with 23 bases spanning the gap. The CDR3 has 16 residues. In germline, CDR1 is SQVTM, CDR2 ANQGSEA. CDR3 nucleotides: TGCAGCGTTGGTCGATCTCGGGCAGGGGTCGGGACTGAAGCTTTCTTT. Translating gives CSVGRSRAGVGTEAFF.